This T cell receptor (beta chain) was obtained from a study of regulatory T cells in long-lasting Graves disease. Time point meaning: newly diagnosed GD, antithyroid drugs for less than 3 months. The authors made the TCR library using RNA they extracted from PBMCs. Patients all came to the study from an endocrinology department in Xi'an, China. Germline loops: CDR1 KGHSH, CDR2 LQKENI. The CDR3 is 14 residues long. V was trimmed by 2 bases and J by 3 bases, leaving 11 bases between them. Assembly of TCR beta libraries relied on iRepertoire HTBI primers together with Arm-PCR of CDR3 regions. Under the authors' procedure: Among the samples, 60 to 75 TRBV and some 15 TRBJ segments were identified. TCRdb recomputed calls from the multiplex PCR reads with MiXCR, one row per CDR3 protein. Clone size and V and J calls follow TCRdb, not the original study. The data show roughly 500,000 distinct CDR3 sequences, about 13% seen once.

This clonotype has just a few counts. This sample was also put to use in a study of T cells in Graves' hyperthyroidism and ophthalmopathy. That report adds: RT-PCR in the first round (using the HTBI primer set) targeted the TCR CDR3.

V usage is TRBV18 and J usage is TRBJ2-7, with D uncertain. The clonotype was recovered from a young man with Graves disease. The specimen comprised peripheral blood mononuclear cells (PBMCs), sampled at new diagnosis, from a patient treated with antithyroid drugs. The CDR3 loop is CASSPSAAFYEQYF. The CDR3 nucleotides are TGTGCCAGCTCACCATCGGCGGCCTTCTACGAGCAGTACTTC.